This entry is about one T cell receptor beta chain. The CDR3 has 11 amino acids. Deletions cut 7 bases from V and 4 bases from J, with 8 bases between. CDR1 MNHEY and CDR2 SMNVEV come from the germline V gene (reference sequence). The data derive from a study of blood T cell repertoires in COVID-19. On the study more broadly: Acute and convalescent COVID-19 samples came from the United States, Italy and Spain.

Per the original data handling: Researchers report that nucleated cell counts were estimated from reference gene primer amplification. Profiling relied on immunoSEQ multiplex PCR, and the TCRdb table lists in-frame clones only, not all of them. Clonal size and the V and J genes are those of that table, whereas D and trimming came from the DNA. The table records more than 300,000 clones, approximately 89% of them present only once. Seattle's cohort entered during active infection and was followed longitudinally. V usage is TRBV27 and J usage is TRBJ2-7; weak D call: TRBD2 (5 bases). The receptor was derived from a woman under 40 with COVID-19, enrolled during active disease. What was sequenced was peripheral blood. The DNA for the CDR3 is TGTGCCAGCAAGTCGGGATACGAGCAGTACTTC. Its translation is CASKSGYEQYF.